This note documents a single T cell receptor beta chain sequence. Its specificity is unknown. Replicate PCRs run on sorted subsets employed roughly 180 ng DNA, 25,000 to 35,000 T cell genomes. The method was immunoSEQ multiplex PCR; TCRdb's version includes in-frame clones alone and lacks a portion of them. In the table there are about 520,000 clones, around 95% of which are singletons. This sample is part of a study of shared clonotypes between healthy human individuals. On the study more broadly: CD8 memory received one plate per donor, CD8 naive two, CD4 memory three and CD4 naive three. Overall study findings and caveats: On the whole, naive subsets had larger estimated richness than memory subsets had.

Trimming shortened V by 0 bases and J by 4 bases, and 10 bases separated the two germline ends. In germline, CDR1 is MNHEY, CDR2 SVGAGI. This CDR3 has 15 residues. The specimen was naive CD4+ T cells sorted from blood. The subset: CD45RA+ positively selected. This receptor was identified in a woman in her twenties or thirties in good health. The chain joins TRBV6-5 to TRBJ1-3; no firm D call. CDR3 in DNA: TGTGCCAGCAGTTACTCCCCGGACCCAGGAAACACCATATATTTT. Its translation: CASSYSPDPGNTIYF.